A single sample is the source of the 20 T cell receptor beta chains below, sequenced in a study of blood T cell repertoires in COVID-19. Generated by immunoSEQ multiplex PCR, the TCRdb table keeps only in-frame clones and is missing some. The repertoire holds about 400,000 clones, about 88% seen once, with 2.5% to 3.5% in the top ten. The sample taken for sequencing was peripheral blood. These receptors came from a human donor in a cohort sampled during active COVID-19.

The chain has TRBV9 and TRBJ2-1, with D maybe TRBD1 (5 bases). This CDR3 comprises 13 residues. With 3 bases removed from V and 3 bases from J, the gap between germline ends came to 7 bases. Germline assignment: CDR1 SGDLS and CDR2 YYNGEE. CDR3 region: CASSGGLYNEQFF. CDR3 in DNA: TGTGCCAGCAGCGGGGGCCTCTACAATGAGCAGTTCTTC.

A single count supports this clone. The chain uses TRBV19 and TRBJ1-1; no clear D gene. V lost 2 bases and J 1 base, leaving 5 bases between the germline ends. The CDR3 covers 13 residues. CDR1 and CDR2 from the germline V gene are LNHDA and SQIVND (reference sequence). CDR3 in amino acids: CASSIIGNTEAFF. The CDR3 nucleotides are TGTGCCAGTAGTATAATCGGGAACACTGAAGCTTTCTTT.

CDR3 coding DNA: TGTGCCAGTAGAGTCAGACAGGGGGGCTACGAGCAGTACTTC. Translating gives CASRVRQGGYEQYF. The chain uses TRBV19 and TRBJ2-7; 9 nucleotides align to TRBD1. J was trimmed by 3 bases and V by 6 bases; bases with no gene match: 6. CDR3 size: 14 residues. Germline assignment: CDR1 LNHDA and CDR2 SQIVND (reference sequence).

The rearrangement links TRBV28 to TRBJ1-5; the D is unclear. The V gene lost 1 base and the J gene lost 3 bases, with 10 bases spanning the gap. The CDR3 consists of 15 residues. The germline V gene has CDR1 MDHEN and CDR2 SYDVKM. The CDR3 loop reads CASSLSPSLNQPQHF. In DNA form, the CDR3 reads TGTGCCAGCAGTTTATCTCCCTCCCTCAATCAGCCCCAGCATTTT.

The rearrangement uses TRBV12-3 or TRBV12-4 and TRBJ1-2, with D tentatively TRBD1 (5 bases). CDR3 length equals 13 residues. V dropped 3 bases and J dropped 6 bases, with 11 bases sitting between them. The CDR3: CASSFGREDGYTF. CDR3 sequence (DNA): TGTGCCAGCAGTTTTGGCAGGGAAGATGGCTACACCTTC.

This chain uses TRBV3-1 (or the pseudogene TRBV3-2) with TRBJ2-1, with 12 nucleotides matching TRBD2. J lost 6 bases, V lost 3 bases, and 9 bases had no gene match. This CDR3 has 17 residues. In germline, CDR1 is LGHDT, CDR2 YNNKEL (reference sequence). The CDR3 sequence is CASSHVGGTSGFNEQFF. The CDR3 DNA reads TGTGCCAGCAGCCATGTGGGCGGGACTAGCGGGTTCAATGAGCAGTTCTTC.

The chain couples TRBV19 to TRBJ1-5; D is undetermined. V was trimmed by 6 bases and J by 5 bases, leaving 17 bases between them. CDR3 length: 15 amino acids. Germline V gives CDR1 LNHDA, CDR2 SQIVND (reference sequence). The DNA for the CDR3 is TGTGCCAGTAGGGGCATCCATTACCCATATCAGCCCCAGCATTTT. It specifies CASRGIHYPYQPQHF.

This clone was seen just once. This rearrangement joins TRBV27 to TRBJ2-3; 8 positions agree with TRBD1. Germline V gene sequence: CDR1 MNHEY, CDR2 SMNVEV (reference sequence). The CDR3 covers 15 residues. The V segment lost 7 bases and the J segment 4 bases; nucleotides outside the gene matches: 10. CDR3 nucleotide sequence: TGTGCCAGCACCCCGGCAGGGGGCGGATCAGATACGCAGTATTTT. Its translation: CASTPAGGGSDTQYF.

The chain links TRBV5-4 to TRBJ2-7; 11 bases line up with TRBD2. The junction had 7 bases not matched to a gene; V was cut back by 4 bases and J by 4 bases. There are 15 residues in the CDR3. Germline CDR1 reads SGHNT; CDR2 reads YYREEE (reference sequence). The CDR3 DNA reads TGTGCCAGCAGCCCCCGGAGGACTAGCGGGTACGAGCAGTACTTC. Amino acids: CASSPRRTSGYEQYF.

The rearrangement links TRBV6-5 to TRBJ2-3, with D maybe TRBD2 (5 bases). With 8 bases removed from V and 0 bases from J, the gap between germline ends came to 12 bases. CDR3 length: 14 amino acids. Germline V gene lookup returns CDR1 MNHEY and CDR2 SVGAGI. Here the CDR3 reads CASAEGSSTDTQYF. CDR3 bases: TGTGCCAGCGCTGAGGGCTCTAGCACAGATACGCAGTATTTT.

This clone was counted once. The identical CDR3 is also encoded by other nucleotide sequences in the sample. This rearrangement joins TRBV11-3 to TRBJ2-3; tentatively, D is TRBD2 (6 bases). V lost 1 base and J 1 base, leaving 6 bases between the germline ends. The CDR3 covers 14 residues. Germline CDR1 is SGHNT and CDR2 is YENEEA. CDR3 loop: CASSLVAGTDTQYF. DNA of the CDR3: TGTGCCAGCAGCTTAGTAGCGGGCACAGATACGCAGTATTTT.

The CDR3 region has the DNA TGTGCCAGCAGCTTTGGATCCGCGGGGCCCGAGTATGAGCAGTTCTTC. Residues: CASSFGSAGPEYEQFF. V gene TRBV5-4 combines with J gene TRBJ2-1, with D possibly being TRBD2 (6 bases). The germline V gene encodes CDR1 SGHNT and CDR2 YYREEE (reference sequence). The germline V and J ends were trimmed by 2 bases and 8 bases, with 20 bases remaining between them. The CDR3 length is 16 residues.

The chain is built from TRBV11-2 and TRBJ1-3; weak D call: TRBD1 (5 bases). The CDR3 consists of 17 residues. Trimming stripped 2 bases from V and 2 bases from J, with 16 bases between. CDR1 is SGHAT, CDR2 FQNNGV, per germline. CDR3 in DNA: TGTGCCAGCAGCTTACTTTACAGGCCCCTTCCTGGAAACACCATATATTTT. Protein: CASSLLYRPLPGNTIYF.

The chain uses TRBV2 and TRBJ2-7; TRBD2 agrees at 8 bases. Germline V gene lookup returns CDR1 SNHLY and CDR2 FYNNEI. The junction had 4 bases not matched to a gene; V was cut back by 7 bases and J by 2 bases. The CDR3 loop spans 13 amino acids. The CDR3 DNA reads as TGTGCCAGCAAAACTAGCGGACCCTACGAGCAGTACTTC. Encoded protein: CASKTSGPYEQYF.

The J gene is TRBJ1-2, the V gene TRBV4-1; a possible D gene is TRBD1 (6 bases). CDR3 length equals 15 residues. The V gene lost 3 bases and the J gene lost 3 bases, with 14 bases spanning the gap. The germline V gene encodes CDR1 MGHRA and CDR2 YSYEKL. DNA of the CDR3: TGCGCCAGCAGCCAGACGTACAGGGTAGACTATGGCTACACCTTC. This codes for CASSQTYRVDYGYTF.

The chain carries TRBV27 and TRBJ2-1, with D tentatively TRBD2 (7 bases). The length of the CDR3 is 20 residues. V was pared by 0 bases and J by 5 bases, with 26 bases between. The germline gives CDR1 MNHEY, CDR2 SMNVEV (reference sequence). Here the CDR3 DNA reads TGTGCCAGCAGTTTATCCACCATGACAATGTGGGGGGGACACCACAATGAGCAGTTCTTC. It codes for CASSLSTMTMWGGHHNEQFF.

The V and J genes are TRBV4-1 and TRBJ2-6; D gene uncertain. V was cut by 1 base and J by 4 bases, with 8 bases left in between. The CDR3 has 15 residues. Germline assignment: CDR1 MGHRA and CDR2 YSYEKL. The CDR3 region is CASSQGFLGANVLTF. The DNA for the CDR3 is TGCGCCAGCAGCCAAGGGTTCCTAGGGGCCAACGTCCTGACTTTC.

This clone has only a few counts. This chain uses TRBV5-1 with TRBJ2-3, with TRBD2 matching over 10 bases. Trimming took 5 bases from V and 1 from J; bases not matched to a gene: 4. CDR1 SGHRS and CDR2 YFSETQ come from the germline V gene. The CDR3 covers 15 residues. The DNA of the CDR3 is TGCGCCAGCAGACCCCTAGCGGGGGGCACAGATACGCAGTATTTT. It encodes CASRPLAGGTDTQYF. Full variable domain (missing parts from reference TRBV5-1 and TRBJ2-3): KAGVTQTPRYLIKTRGQQVTLSCSPISGHRSVSWYQQTPGQGLQFLFEYFSETQRNKGNFPGRFSGRQFSNSRSEMNVSTLELGDSALYLCASRPLAGGTDTQYFGPGTRLTVL.

This clone was counted a few times. This sequence joins TRBV9 and TRBJ2-1, with 10 bases matching TRBD2. J gave up 7 bases and V 4 bases, and 11 bases lay outside the gene matches. This CDR3 has 16 residues. Germline loops: CDR1 SGDLS, CDR2 YYNGEE. CDR3 DNA: TGTGCCAGCAGCCGTGACGGTAGCGGGAGGTGGAATGAGCAGTTCTTC. It specifies CASSRDGSGRWNEQFF.

The chain carries TRBV6-5 and TRBJ2-5; D might be TRBD2 (6 bases). CDR1 is MNHEY and CDR2 is SVGAGI in the germline V gene. V lost 6 bases and J lost 2, with 13 bases in between. The CDR3 spans 14 residues. CDR3 DNA: TGTGCCAGCAGCGCGACTAGAGGGCAAGAGACCCAGTACTTC. Translation gives CASSATRGQETQYF.